The next 18 T cell receptor beta chains were all read from a single sample in a study of post-analysis software for immune sequencing data. Study outcomes and limitations: Patients used roughly five TRBV segments, including TRBV5-6, TRBV5-1 and TRBV20-1, more often than controls.

Their recognized antigens are unknown. Unique molecular identifiers featured in each of the TCR beta cDNA libraries. A single record per CDR3 protein comes from TCRdb applying MiXCR to the PCR reads. The sample consists of about 400,000 distinct CDR3 sequences, less than 40% of them appearing once. Material: blood. The source is a girl aged 5-17 years with multiple sclerosis.

This chain uses TRBV20-1 with TRBJ2-3; D might be TRBD1 (5 bases). The CDR3 runs 14 residues. Germline V lookup: CDR1 DFQATT, CDR2 SNEGSKA (reference sequence). V shed 3 bases and J shed 6 bases, with 16 bases lying between them. CDR3 coding DNA: TGCAGTGCTAGCATAGGGGTCCGTGGGGATACGCAGTATTTT. Residues: CSASIGVRGDTQYF.

The table lists this clonotype with a few counts. The CDR3 loop reads CASRATGQYYEQYF. CDR3 bases: TGTGCCAGCAGGGCAACGGGACAGTACTACGAGCAGTACTTC. The V gene is TRBV2, the J gene TRBJ2-7; 7 nucleotides align to TRBD1. Germline V gives CDR1 SNHLY, CDR2 FYNNEI. J lost 3 bases, V lost 6 bases, and 8 bases had no gene match. The CDR3 runs 14 residues.

This clonotype was detected a few times. The CDR3 DNA follows: TGTGCCAGCAGCCCCGCCCTCTCTGGGGCCAACGTCCTGACTTTC. Translation: CASSPALSGANVLTF. This chain joins TRBV5-5 and TRBJ2-6; D is undetermined. Germline loops: CDR1 SGHKS, CDR2 YYEKEE (reference sequence). V was cut by 4 bases and J by 0 bases, with 8 bases left in between. The CDR3 has 15 residues.

The V and J genes are TRBV10-3 and TRBJ1-6; 10 bases map to TRBD1. The CDR3 contains 14 residues. The junction had 5 bases not matched to a gene; V was cut back by 6 bases and J by 9 bases. The germline V gene encodes CDR1 ENHRY and CDR2 SYGVKD. CDR3 bases: TGTGCCATCAGGGGGACAGGGGAGGGTTCACCCCTCCACTTT. It codes for CAIRGTGEGSPLHF.

This clonotype showed up just a few times. The chain links TRBV20-1 to TRBJ2-3; D remains ambiguous. Trimming stripped 2 bases from V and 3 bases from J, with 18 bases between. This CDR3 comprises 16 residues. From germline, CDR1 is DFQATT and CDR2 SNEGSKA (reference sequence). DNA of the CDR3: TGCAGTGCTAGAAGAACGGTGGCGCCCACTACAGATACGCAGTATTTT. Translation: CSARRTVAPTTDTQYF.

This clonotype was seen a few times. The chain recombines TRBV5-6 with TRBJ1-1, with D unresolved. V lost 6 bases, J lost 2 bases, and 11 bases lay in between. Germline CDR1 is SGHDT and CDR2 is YYEEEE. The CDR3 spans 13 residues. The CDR3, as DNA: TGTGCCAGCATCCGAAGGTTAAACACTGAAGCTTTCTTT. Translation: CASIRRLNTEAFF.

The V and J genes are TRBV6-2 or TRBV6-3 and TRBJ1-1; 9 bases agree with TRBD1. This CDR3 comprises 14 residues. Per germline, CDR1 MNHEY and CDR2 SVGEGT. V trimming: 4 bases; J trimming: 6 bases; junction bases outside the gene matches: 6. CDR3 in amino acids: CASSCPGQGPEAFF. The CDR3 coding sequence is TGTGCCAGCAGTTGTCCGGGACAGGGCCCTGAAGCTTTCTTT.

The rearrangement uses TRBV6-6 and TRBJ2-3, with 8 bases lining up with TRBD2. V was pared by 7 bases and J by 6 bases, with 12 bases of the junction left unmatched. Per the germline V gene, CDR1 is MNHNY and CDR2 is SVGAGI (reference sequence). This CDR3 has 15 residues. CDR3 DNA: TGTGCCAGCATTTCCGGGACTAGGAATTCCGATACGCAGTATTTT. Protein product: CASISGTRNSDTQYF.

The genes are TRBV3-1 and TRBJ2-1, with D perhaps matching TRBD1 or TRBD2 (5 bases each). The CDR3 contains 15 residues. V was shortened by 5 bases and J by 7 bases, with 18 bases between the two germline ends. Germline CDR1 and CDR2: LGHDT and YNNKEL (reference sequence). The CDR3 DNA reads as TGTGCCAGCAGCGCCTTAGGGGCGCGACTAAATGAGCAGTTCTTC. Translation: CASSALGARLNEQFF.

This clonotype was picked up a small number of times. The chain couples TRBV3-1 to TRBJ2-7; D uncertain. Germline V gene sequence: CDR1 LGHDT, CDR2 YNNKEL (reference sequence). Trimming took 4 bases from V and 1 from J, leaving 11 bases between them. The CDR3 totals 14 residues. This CDR3 is CASSLTSASYEQYF. The CDR3 DNA reads as TGTGCCAGCAGCCTCACTTCGGCGTCCTACGAGCAGTACTTC.

This clonotype was recorded a few times. The chain carries TRBV6-1 and TRBJ2-7, with D perhaps TRBD2 (6 bases). The CDR3 spans 17 residues. With 7 bases removed from V and 5 bases from J, the gap between germline ends came to 27 bases. From germline, CDR1 is MNHNS and CDR2 SASEGT. The CDR3 region has the DNA TGTGCCAGCACGCGGGCCATCGGCGGGGACCCCTCTAACGAGCAGTACTTC. Residues: CASTRAIGGDPSNEQYF.

This clonotype was seen more than once but under ten times. The V gene is TRBV27, the J gene TRBJ1-1, with D possibly matching TRBD1 (6 bases). Per germline, CDR1 MNHEY and CDR2 SMNVEV (reference sequence). The ends were cut back, 6 bases at V and 1 base at J, with 12 bases in the middle. The CDR3 spans 14 residues. The CDR3: CASSSGTRNTEAFF. CDR3 coding DNA: TGTGCCAGCAGCTCCGGGACAAGGAACACTGAAGCTTTCTTT.

This clonotype was detected a few times. This rearrangement joins TRBV6-1 to TRBJ1-5, with 7 bases lining up with TRBD1. The CDR3 sequence is 14 residues long. The V and J ends lost 6 bases and 6 bases, in that order; junction bases with no gene match: 8. Germline CDR1 MNHNS, CDR2 SASEGT. The CDR3 DNA reads as TGTGCCAGCAGGGAGACAGGGTTGAGTCAGCCCCAGCATTTT. This codes for CASRETGLSQPQHF.

This clonotype was counted many times. The chain is built from TRBV7-9 and TRBJ2-7, with D perhaps TRBD1 (6 bases). Germline V gene data show CDR1 as SEHNR and CDR2 as FQNEAQ (reference sequence). V lost 3 bases and J lost 9, with 15 bases in between. The CDR3 loop spans 13 amino acids. In DNA, the CDR3 is TGTGCCAGCAGCTTCACTACTTTAGGGGGGCAGTACTTC. As protein: CASSFTTLGGQYF.

This clonotype appeared a single time. This chain uses TRBV9 with TRBJ1-3; D gene unclear. The germline V gene has CDR1 SGDLS and CDR2 YYNGEE. CDR3 size: 21 residues. The V end was cut by 6 bases, the J end by 4 bases, with 35 bases between. This chain's CDR3 is CASTGFTSHTGTHLQGNTIYF. The DNA of the CDR3 is TGTGCCAGCACCGGATTTACTTCCCATACCGGAACCCACCTCCAGGGAAACACCATATATTTT.

This clonotype was counted a few times. V is TRBV20-1 and J is TRBJ2-7; possible D gene TRBD2, 6 bases. This CDR3 is built from 15 residues. Germline V gives CDR1 DFQATT, CDR2 SNEGSKA (reference sequence). V lost 0 bases to trimming and J lost 0 bases, with 12 bases between them. CDR3 DNA: TGCAGTGCTAGAGATCGCTACGGGAGCTCCTACGAGCAGTACTTC. Amino acid sequence: CSARDRYGSSYEQYF.

The CDR3 loop reads CAWSTRGDGYTF. In DNA, the CDR3 is TGTGCCTGGAGTACCAGGGGAGACGGCTACACCTTC. The V gene is TRBV30, the J gene TRBJ1-2; perhaps TRBD1 as D (6 bases). V shed 2 bases and J shed 8 bases, with 12 bases lying between them. Germline V gene sequence: CDR1 GTSNPN, CDR2 SVGIG (reference sequence). The CDR3 extends over 12 amino acids.

With respect to this clonotype: This may come from a read error, since a much larger clone is one base off. The rearrangement links TRBV12-3 or TRBV12-4 to TRBJ2-6, with D perhaps TRBD1 (6 bases). This CDR3 contains 15 residues. The CDR3 spells CASRQGPRWANVRTF. The CDR3 nucleotides are TGTGCCAGCAGACAGGGACCTCGCTGGGCCAACGTCCGGACTTTC.